This entry lists 2 T cell receptor beta chains sequenced from one sample in a study of CD8+ T cells in alopecia areata. Treatment: oral pan-JAK inhibitor, 5-10 mg twice daily. Extracted RNA was reverse transcribed, and the resulting cDNA served as sequencing template. Only in-frame clones appear in the TCRdb table, and some are missing; sequencing was by immunoSEQ multiplex PCR. The table lists 130,000 or so clones, more than 85% of them singletons. Material: CD8+ T cells sorted from blood, obtained at week 4, from a patient treated with tofacitinib. All receptors come from a human donor with alopecia areata.

V usage is TRBV29-1 and J usage is TRBJ2-1; D is undetermined. The CDR3 is 12 residues long. From germline, CDR1 is SQVTM and CDR2 ANQGSEA. V gave up 0 bases and J gave up 10 bases, with 10 bases separating them. In nucleotides, the CDR3 is TGCAGCGTTGAAGATCGCGCCGAAGAGCAGTTCTTC. This encodes CSVEDRAEEQFF.

This sequence joins TRBV5-1 and TRBJ2-1, with 11 bases fitting TRBD2. CDR1 is SGHRS, CDR2 YFSETQ, per germline. The CDR3 has 16 residues. V lost 2 bases to trimming and J lost 3 bases; unmatched junction nucleotides: 4. In DNA, the CDR3 is TGCGCCAGCAGCTTAGGTAGCGGGGGGGTCTACAATGAGCAGTTCTTC. Translating it yields CASSLGSGGVYNEQFF.